These 9 T cell receptor beta chains share one sample of origin, sequenced in a study of blood T cell repertoires in COVID-19. The method was immunoSEQ multiplex PCR; TCRdb's version includes in-frame clones alone and lacks a portion of them. The sample shows around 130,000 clones, about 88% of them seen only once. The sample taken for sequencing was peripheral blood. These receptor sequences come from a human donor in a cohort sampled during active COVID-19.

The rearrangement links TRBV2 to TRBJ2-2, with TRBD1 matching 9 bases. J lost 5 bases, V lost 3 bases, and 7 bases had no gene match. The CDR3 consists of 16 residues. Per germline, CDR1 SNHLY and CDR2 FYNNEI. CDR3 nucleotides: TGTGCCAGCAGTGAGTCACAGGGGGCGCGGACCGGGGAGCTGTTTTTT. It specifies CASSESQGARTGELFF.

The chain has TRBV27 and TRBJ2-5; D may be TRBD2 (6 bases). The V end was cut by 5 bases, the J end by 1 base, with 17 bases between. CDR1 MNHEY and CDR2 SMNVEV come from the germline V gene (reference sequence). CDR3 length equals 16 residues. The CDR3: CASSPSGLAPQETQYF. In DNA, the CDR3 is TGTGCCAGCAGTCCCTCCGGGCTAGCGCCCCAAGAGACCCAGTACTTC.

CDR3 coding DNA: TGTGCCAGCAGCCTACAGGGGAACTATGGCTACACCTTC. As protein: CASSLQGNYGYTF. The J gene is TRBJ1-2, the V gene TRBV9, with 7 bases fitting TRBD1. The length of the CDR3 is 13 residues. V lost 4 bases and J lost 2; bases outside the gene matches: 2. Germline-derived CDR1 and CDR2 are SGDLS and YYNGEE.

The chain combines TRBV7-9 with TRBJ2-2; TRBD2 might be the D (6 bases). Germline-derived CDR1 and CDR2 are SEHNR and FQNEAQ (reference sequence). The V end was cut by 1 base, the J end by 1 base, with 16 bases between. This CDR3 spans 18 amino acids. CDR3 nucleotide sequence: TGTGCCAGCAGCTTAGACCAAGGAGGGGACTGGAACACCGGGGAGCTGTTTTTT. Its translation: CASSLDQGGDWNTGELFF.

The chain employs TRBV10-1 and TRBJ2-2; tentative D call: TRBD1 (6 bases). V was trimmed by 2 bases and J by 4 bases, leaving 8 bases between them. CDR3 length equals 14 residues. CDR1 is WNHNN, CDR2 SYGVQD, per germline (reference sequence). This CDR3 reads CASSEIGGTGELFF. Written as DNA, the CDR3 is TGCGCCAGCAGTGAGATAGGGGGCACCGGGGAGCTGTTTTTT.

The V and J genes are TRBV7-2 and TRBJ2-1; no clear D gene. The CDR3 has 14 amino acids. Germline assignment: CDR1 SGHTA and CDR2 FQGNSA. Trimming removed 7 bases from V and 0 bases from J, with 10 bases in between. CDR3 in amino acids: CASIPAISYNEQFF. CDR3 in DNA: TGTGCCAGCATCCCTGCGATCTCCTACAATGAGCAGTTCTTC.

CDR3 amino acids: CASSLGQGAYEQYF. CDR3 DNA: TGTGCCAGCAGTCTCGGACAGGGGGCTTACGAGCAGTACTTC. The chain employs TRBV9 and TRBJ2-7; TRBD1 aligns across 11 bases. This CDR3 has 14 residues. Germline values: CDR1 SGDLS, CDR2 YYNGEE. J lost 4 bases, V lost 5 bases, and 5 bases had no gene match.

The rearrangement links TRBV5-6 to TRBJ2-5; D not resolved. V was trimmed by 4 bases and J by 1 base, leaving 14 bases between them. From germline, CDR1 is SGHDT and CDR2 YYEEEE. CDR3 length: 15 amino acids. CDR3 DNA: TGTGCCAGCAGCCTTTGGATGGAGACCCAAGAGACCCAGTACTTC. It specifies CASSLWMETQETQYF.

V and J are TRBV20-1 and TRBJ2-5; 13 nucleotides match TRBD2. J was trimmed by 5 bases and V by 3 bases; bases with no gene match: 12. CDR1 is DFQATT, CDR2 SNEGSKA, per germline (reference sequence). This CDR3 contains 17 residues. CDR3 bases: TGCAGTGCTAGTCCACTAGCGGGGGGGTTGGGGTCGGAGACCCAGTACTTC. As protein: CSASPLAGGLGSETQYF.